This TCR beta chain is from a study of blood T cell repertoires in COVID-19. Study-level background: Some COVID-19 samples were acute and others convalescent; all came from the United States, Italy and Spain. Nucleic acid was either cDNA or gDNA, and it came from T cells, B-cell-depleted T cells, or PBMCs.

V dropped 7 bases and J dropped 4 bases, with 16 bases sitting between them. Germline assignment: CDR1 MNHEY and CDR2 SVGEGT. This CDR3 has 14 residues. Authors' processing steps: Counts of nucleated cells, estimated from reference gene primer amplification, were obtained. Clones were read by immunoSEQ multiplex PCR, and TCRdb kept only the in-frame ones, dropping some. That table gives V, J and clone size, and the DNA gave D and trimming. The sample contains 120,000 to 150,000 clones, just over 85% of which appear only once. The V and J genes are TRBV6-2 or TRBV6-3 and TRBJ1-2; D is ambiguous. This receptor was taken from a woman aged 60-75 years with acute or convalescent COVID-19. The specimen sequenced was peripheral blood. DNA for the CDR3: TGTGCCAGCACCCCGGCGGCCAATCTCTATGGCTACACCTTC. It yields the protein CASTPAANLYGYTF.